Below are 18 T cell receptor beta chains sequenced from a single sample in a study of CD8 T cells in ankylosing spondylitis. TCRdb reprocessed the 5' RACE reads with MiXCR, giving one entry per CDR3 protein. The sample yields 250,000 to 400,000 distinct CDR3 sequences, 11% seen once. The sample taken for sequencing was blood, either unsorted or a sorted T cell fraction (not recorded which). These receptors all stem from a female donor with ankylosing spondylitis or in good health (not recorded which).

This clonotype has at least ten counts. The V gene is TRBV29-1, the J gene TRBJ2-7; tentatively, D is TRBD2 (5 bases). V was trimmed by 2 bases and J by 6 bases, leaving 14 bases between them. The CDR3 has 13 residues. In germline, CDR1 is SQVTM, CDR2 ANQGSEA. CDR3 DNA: TGCAGCGTTGAAATACGAGACCGGGGCGAGCAGTACTTC. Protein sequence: CSVEIRDRGEQYF.

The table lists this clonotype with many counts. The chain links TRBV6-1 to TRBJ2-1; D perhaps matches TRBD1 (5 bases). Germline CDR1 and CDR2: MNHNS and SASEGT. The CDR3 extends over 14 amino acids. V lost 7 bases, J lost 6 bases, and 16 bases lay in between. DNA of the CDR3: TGTGCCAGCATTGGACATCAGGGCGGCAATGAGCAGTTCTTC. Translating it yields CASIGHQGGNEQFF.

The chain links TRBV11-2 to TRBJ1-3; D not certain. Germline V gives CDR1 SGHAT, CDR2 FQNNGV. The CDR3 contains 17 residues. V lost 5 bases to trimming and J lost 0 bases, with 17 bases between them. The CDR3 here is CASSPFGRPYSGNTIYF. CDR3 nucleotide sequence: TGTGCCAGCAGCCCCTTTGGGAGGCCCTACTCTGGAAACACCATATATTTT.

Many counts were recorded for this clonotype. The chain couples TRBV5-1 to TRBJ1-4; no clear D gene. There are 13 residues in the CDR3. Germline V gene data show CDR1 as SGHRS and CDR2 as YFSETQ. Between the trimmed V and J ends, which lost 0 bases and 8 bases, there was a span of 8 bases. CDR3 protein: CASSLGQNEKLFF. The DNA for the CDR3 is TGCGCCAGCAGCTTGGGGCAGAACGAAAAACTGTTTTTT.

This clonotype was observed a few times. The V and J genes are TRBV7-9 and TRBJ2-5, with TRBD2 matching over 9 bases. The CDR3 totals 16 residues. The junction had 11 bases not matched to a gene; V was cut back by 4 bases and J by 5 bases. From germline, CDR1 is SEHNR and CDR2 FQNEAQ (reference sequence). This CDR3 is CASSYLAGVKRETQYF. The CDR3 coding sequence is TGTGCCAGCAGCTATTTAGCGGGGGTGAAGAGGGAGACCCAGTACTTC.

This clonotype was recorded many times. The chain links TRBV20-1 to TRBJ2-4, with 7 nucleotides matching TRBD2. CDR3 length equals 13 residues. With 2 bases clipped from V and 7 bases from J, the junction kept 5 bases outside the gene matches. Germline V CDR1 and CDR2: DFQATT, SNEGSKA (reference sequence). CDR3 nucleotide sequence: TGCAGTGCTAGATCCGGGACTAACAACATTCAGTACTTC. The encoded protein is CSARSGTNNIQYF.

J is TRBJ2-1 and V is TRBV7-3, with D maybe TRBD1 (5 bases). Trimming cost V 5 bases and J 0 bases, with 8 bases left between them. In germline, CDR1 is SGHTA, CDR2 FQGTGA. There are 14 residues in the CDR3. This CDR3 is CASSKDSSYNEQFF. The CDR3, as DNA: TGTGCCAGCAGCAAAGACAGCTCCTACAATGAGCAGTTCTTC.

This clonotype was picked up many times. The CDR3 DNA sequence: TGTGCCACCAGTGATTTGGGGGAGAGAAACACCGGGGAGCTGTTTTTT. It yields the protein CATSDLGERNTGELFF. The rearrangement uses TRBV24-1 and TRBJ2-2; possible D gene TRBD2, 5 bases. The CDR3 has 16 amino acids. In germline, CDR1 is KGHDR, CDR2 SFDVKD. The V gene lost 0 bases and the J gene lost 2 bases, with 9 bases spanning the gap.

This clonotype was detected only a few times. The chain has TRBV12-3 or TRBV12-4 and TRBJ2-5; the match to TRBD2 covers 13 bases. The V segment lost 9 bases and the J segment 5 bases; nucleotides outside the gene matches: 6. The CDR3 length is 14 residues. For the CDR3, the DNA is TGTGCCAGTAAAACTAGCGGGAGGGCCGAGACCCAGTACTTC. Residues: CASKTSGRAETQYF.

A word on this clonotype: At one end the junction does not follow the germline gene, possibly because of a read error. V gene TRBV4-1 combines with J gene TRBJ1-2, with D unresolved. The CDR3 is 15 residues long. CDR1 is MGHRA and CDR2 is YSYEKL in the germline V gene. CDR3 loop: CASSEDESSIYGYTF. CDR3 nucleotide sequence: TGCGCCAGCAGCGAAGATGAGAGCAGCATCTATGGCTACACCTTC.

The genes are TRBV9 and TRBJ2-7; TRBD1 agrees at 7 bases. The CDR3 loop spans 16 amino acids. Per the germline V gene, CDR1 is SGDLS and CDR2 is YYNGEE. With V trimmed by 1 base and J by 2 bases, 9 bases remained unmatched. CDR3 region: CASSVRRDSATYEQYF. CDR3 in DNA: TGTGCCAGCAGCGTACGCCGGGACAGTGCCACCTACGAGCAGTACTTC.

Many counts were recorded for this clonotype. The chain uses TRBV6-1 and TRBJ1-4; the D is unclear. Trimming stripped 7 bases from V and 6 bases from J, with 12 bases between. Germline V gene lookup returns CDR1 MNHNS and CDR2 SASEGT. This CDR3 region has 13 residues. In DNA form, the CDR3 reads TGTGCCAGCATGCCTCTAAACTATGAAAAACTGTTTTTT. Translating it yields CASMPLNYEKLFF.

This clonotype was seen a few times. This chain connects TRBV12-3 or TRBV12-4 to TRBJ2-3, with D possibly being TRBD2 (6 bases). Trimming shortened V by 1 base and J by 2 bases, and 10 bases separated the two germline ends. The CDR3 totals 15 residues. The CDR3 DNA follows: TGTGCCAGCAGTTTAGATGGGGGGAACACAGATACGCAGTATTTT. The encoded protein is CASSLDGGNTDTQYF.

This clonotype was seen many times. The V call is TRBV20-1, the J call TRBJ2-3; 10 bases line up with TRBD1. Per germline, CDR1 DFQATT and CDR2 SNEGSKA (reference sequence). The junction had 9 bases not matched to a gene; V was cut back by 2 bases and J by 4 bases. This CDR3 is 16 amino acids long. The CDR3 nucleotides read TGCAGTGCTAGAAGATCCGGGACAGGGGACGCAGATACGCAGTATTTT. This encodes CSARRSGTGDADTQYF.

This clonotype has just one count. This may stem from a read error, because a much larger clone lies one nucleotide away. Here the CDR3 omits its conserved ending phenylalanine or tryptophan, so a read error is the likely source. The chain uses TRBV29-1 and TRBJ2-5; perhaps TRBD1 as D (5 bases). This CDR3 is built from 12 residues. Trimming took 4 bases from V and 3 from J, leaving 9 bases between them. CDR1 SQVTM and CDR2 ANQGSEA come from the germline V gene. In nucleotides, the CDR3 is TGCAGCGTTGGTCAGACAGAAGAGACCCAGTACTTA. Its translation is CSVGQTEETQYL.

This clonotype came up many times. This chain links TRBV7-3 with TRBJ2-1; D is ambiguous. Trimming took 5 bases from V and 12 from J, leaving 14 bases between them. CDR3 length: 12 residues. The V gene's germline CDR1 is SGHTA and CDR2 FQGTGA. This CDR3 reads CASSNGPSRQFF. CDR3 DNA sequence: TGTGCCAGCAGCAACGGACCTTCGCGGCAGTTCTTC.

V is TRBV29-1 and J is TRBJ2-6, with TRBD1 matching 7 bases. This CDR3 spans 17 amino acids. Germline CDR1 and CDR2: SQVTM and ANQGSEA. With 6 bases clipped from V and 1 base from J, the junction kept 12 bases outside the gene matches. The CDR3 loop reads CSVLPPGQISGANVLTF. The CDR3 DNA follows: TGCAGCGTGTTGCCACCGGGACAGATTTCTGGGGCCAACGTCCTGACTTTC.

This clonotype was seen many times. The CDR3 bases are TGCAGTGCTAGAGCCGGGACAGGGAACACTGAAGCTTTCTTT. Protein: CSARAGTGNTEAFF. The chain is built from TRBV20-1 and TRBJ1-1; 8 positions match TRBD1. Germline V gives CDR1 DFQATT, CDR2 SNEGSKA (reference sequence). The V segment lost 1 base and the J segment 1 base; nucleotides outside the gene matches: 2. The CDR3 has 14 residues.